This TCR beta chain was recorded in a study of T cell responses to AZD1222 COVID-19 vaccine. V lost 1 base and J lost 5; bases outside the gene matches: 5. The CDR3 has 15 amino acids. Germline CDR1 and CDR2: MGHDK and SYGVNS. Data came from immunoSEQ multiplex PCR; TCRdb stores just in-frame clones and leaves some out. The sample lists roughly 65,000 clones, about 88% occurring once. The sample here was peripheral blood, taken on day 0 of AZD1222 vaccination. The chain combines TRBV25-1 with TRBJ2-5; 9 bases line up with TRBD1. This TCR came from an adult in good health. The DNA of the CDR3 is TGTGCCAGCAGTGAATTAGGGACAGGGCGGGAGACCCAGTACTTC. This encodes CASSELGTGRETQYF.